A single sample is the source of the 10 T cell receptor beta chains below, sequenced in a study of glioma-infiltrating T cells (TCRdb year 2016). Data came from an Illumina MiSeq. TCR alpha and beta CDR3 regions were amplified with the iRepertoire nested amplicon-rescue multiplex PCR (arm-PCR) platform from RNA. TCRdb handled the public reads itself, with Q25 trimming in fastp and clone calling in MiXCR, and kept productive beta chains. Rows matching on CDR3 protein sequence are summarized as one entry with the most common DNA and genes. The sample table holds over 100,000 distinct CDR3 sequences, of which less than 30% were seen once. The ten largest clonotypes hold 35% of the sample. Material for sequencing was glioma tissue, nonneoplastic brain tissue, or PBMCs (not recorded which). These receptors were collected from a human donor with low-grade glioma or glioblastoma, undergoing nonglioma brain surgery, or in good health (not recorded which).

This clonotype was recorded at least ten times. V usage is TRBV10-3 and J usage is TRBJ1-1; D is ambiguous. CDR1 and CDR2 from the germline V gene are ENHRY and SYGVKD. With 4 bases removed from V and 0 bases from J, the gap between germline ends came to 6 bases. The CDR3 spans 13 residues. The CDR3 DNA follows: TGTGCCATCAGTGGACGGGTGAACACTGAAGCTTTCTTT. This translates into CAISGRVNTEAFF.

Worth noting for this clonotype: A read error may be the cause here, since a much bigger clone is one base away. The CDR3 region is CASSVGEPEQYF. The DNA for the CDR3 is TGTGCCAGCAGCGTAGGGGAGCCCGAGCAGTACTTC. The chain joins TRBV9 to TRBJ2-7, with a weak D call TRBD2 (5 bases). V gave up 0 bases and J gave up 6 bases, with 7 bases separating them. Germline values: CDR1 SGDLS, CDR2 YYNGEE. The CDR3 covers 12 residues.

The J gene is TRBJ1-2, the V gene TRBV4-1, with D unresolved. This CDR3 contains 15 residues. Trimming took off 4 bases at V and 3 bases at J, with 15 bases between the two ends. The germline gives CDR1 MGHRA, CDR2 YSYEKL. CDR3 nucleotide sequence: TGCGCCAGCAGCCTGCAAGTCCCGGGAGACTATGGCTACACCTTC. Translated: CASSLQVPGDYGYTF.

A word on this clonotype: Compared with germline, one end of the junction differs, possibly owing to a read error. The J gene is TRBJ2-7, the V gene TRBV6-2 or TRBV6-3; D unresolved. Per germline, CDR1 MNHEY and CDR2 SVGEGT. This CDR3 has 13 residues. Here the CDR3 reads CASSYQSSYEHYF. The CDR3 nucleotides are TGTGCCAGCAGTTACCAGTCGTCCTACGAGCATTACTTC.

The sample holds many counts of this clonotype. The chain carries TRBV12-3 or TRBV12-4 and TRBJ1-2; D unresolved. V lost 2 bases and J 5 bases, leaving 9 bases between the germline ends. The CDR3 totals 13 residues. The chain's CDR3 is CASSLIEGYGYTF. Written as DNA, the CDR3 is TGTGCCAGCAGTTTAATTGAGGGATATGGCTACACCTTC.

In its sample, this clonotype was seen many times. The genes are TRBV9 and TRBJ1-1; no definite D call. With 2 bases removed from V and 0 bases from J, the gap between germline ends came to 5 bases. The CDR3 is 13 residues long. CDR1 and CDR2 (germline): SGDLS, YYNGEE. In nucleotides, the CDR3 is TGTGCCAGCAGCGTTACAATGAACACTGAAGCTTTCTTT. It encodes CASSVTMNTEAFF.

This rearrangement joins TRBV6-1 to TRBJ2-7; D uncertain. CDR1 is MNHNS, CDR2 SASEGT, per germline. The CDR3 length is 13 residues. V lost 9 bases and J lost 4, with 16 bases in between. The CDR3 DNA sequence: TGTGCCAGAAAGATGGGATCCCTTTACGAGCAGTACTTC. Translated: CARKMGSLYEQYF.

This clonotype was observed many times. CDR3 residues: CATSEIRGREDTIYF. The CDR3 coding sequence is TGTGCCACCAGCGAGATTCGGGGCCGTGAAGACACCATATATTTT. V usage is TRBV15 and J usage is TRBJ1-3; perhaps TRBD1 as D (5 bases). Germline V CDR1 and CDR2: LNHNV, YYDKDF (reference sequence). V lost 5 bases and J lost 8, with 19 bases in between. The CDR3 has 15 residues.

As concerns this clonotype: With a much larger clone just one base away, this may be a read error. The conserved final phenylalanine or tryptophan is absent from the CDR3, which likely points to a read error. The chain links TRBV7-3 to TRBJ2-7, with 9 bases fitting TRBD1. The CDR3 is 14 residues long. Losses at the gene ends were 1 base for V and 3 bases for J; bases not matched to a gene: 1. Germline CDR1 SGHTA, CDR2 FQGTGA. CDR3 in DNA: TGTGCCAGCAGCTTAATGGGACAGGGCTACGAGCAGTACTTA. Its protein product is CASSLMGQGYEQYL.

A note on this clonotype: It may be a read error: a sequence one base away is much more abundant. The V gene is TRBV2, the J gene TRBJ2-1, with D possibly being TRBD2 (6 bases). V lost 6 bases, J lost 7 bases, and 19 bases lay in between. Germline CDR1 is SNHLY and CDR2 is FYNNEI. The CDR3 runs to 15 residues. The CDR3 DNA follows: TGTGCCAGCAGATCGACTATCGGGAGAGGTAATGAGCAGTTCTTC. Translation gives CASRSTIGRGNEQFF.